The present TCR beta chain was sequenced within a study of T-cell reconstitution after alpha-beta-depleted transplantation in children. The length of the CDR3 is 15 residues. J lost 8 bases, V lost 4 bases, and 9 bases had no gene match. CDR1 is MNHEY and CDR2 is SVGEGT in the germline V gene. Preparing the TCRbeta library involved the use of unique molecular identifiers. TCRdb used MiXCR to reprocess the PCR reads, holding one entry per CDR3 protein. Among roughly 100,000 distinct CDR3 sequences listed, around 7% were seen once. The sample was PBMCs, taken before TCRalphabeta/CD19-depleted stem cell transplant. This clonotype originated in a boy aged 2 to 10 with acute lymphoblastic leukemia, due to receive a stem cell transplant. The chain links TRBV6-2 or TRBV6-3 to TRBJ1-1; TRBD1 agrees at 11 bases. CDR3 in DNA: TGTGCCAGCAGTTGGGACAGGGGGAGGGATGCGGAAGCTTTCTTT. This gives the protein CASSWDRGRDAEAFF.